This T cell receptor (beta chain) is drawn from a study of T cell responses to AZD1222 COVID-19 vaccine. Study conclusions and caveats: Spike regions recognized by vaccine-associated CD4 TCRs spanned the protein, led by 160-218 and 743-854. The sample set comprised mostly white British donors with more females, and clonal diversity was possibly underestimated.

Measured with immunoSEQ multiplex PCR; TCRdb has only the in-frame clones, and not every one. Altogether 200,000 to 250,000 clones are present, about 93% being singletons, with the ten largest covering approximately 1%. The V gene's germline CDR1 is LNHNV and CDR2 YYDKDF (reference sequence). J gave up 2 bases and V 0 bases, and 3 bases lay outside the gene matches. This CDR3 has 16 residues. As regards this clone: The antigen remains unidentified.

The sequenced sample was peripheral blood, obtained on day 0 of MenACWY control vaccination. The receptor was derived from an adult in good health. This chain joins TRBV15 and TRBJ2-5, with 10 positions matching TRBD2. The CDR3: CATSRDTSGDQETQYF. The CDR3 DNA follows: TGTGCCACCAGCAGAGATACTAGCGGGGATCAAGAGACCCAGTACTTC.